A selection of T cell receptor beta chains follows, all from one sample in a study of blood T cell repertoires in COVID-19. The protocol was immunoSEQ multiplex PCR, while the TCRdb copy is restricted to in-frame clones and leaves out a portion. The profile shows about 210,000 clones, 80% to 90% of them singletons. The sample taken for sequencing was PBMCs or T cells enriched from blood (not recorded which). The receptors derive from a woman aged 25-40 years who had been exposed to COVID-19. The CDR3 runs from the conserved cysteine through the conserved F or W. The D gene is left open where the match is weak. Clone size appears in some rows only: once, few, many, or a class for an expanded clone.

d_call,v_call,j_call,clone_size,cdr3_nt,cdr3_aa
TRBD1,TRBV19,TRBJ2-4,once,TGTGCCAGTAGCCTTGGGACAGGGGCCAAAAACATTCAGTACTTC,CASSLGTGAKNIQYF
-,TRBV11-2,TRBJ2-1,few,TGTGCCAGCAGTACTTACAATGAGCAGTTCTTC,CASSTYNEQFF
-,TRBV2,TRBJ2-5,-,TGTGCCAGCAGTGAAAGCCTAGCCCAAGAGACCCAGTACTTC,CASSESLAQETQYF
-,TRBV3-1/TRBV3-2,TRBJ1-2,-,TGTGCCAGCAGCCCGTCCAGGGGTGGCTACACCTTC,CASSPSRGGYTF
TRBD2,TRBV6-5,TRBJ2-7,-,TGTGCCAGCAGTTATGGGACTAGCGGGGCCGTCTACGAGCAGTACTTC,CASSYGTSGAVYEQYF
-,TRBV28,TRBJ1-1,-,TGTGCCAGCAGATTGACTTGGGCTGAAGCTTTCTTT,CASRLTWAEAFF
-,TRBV24-1,TRBJ2-1,-,TGTGCCACCAGTGATTTAAATCGACGGAGCTCCTACAATGAGCAGTTCTTC,CATSDLNRRSSYNEQFF
TRBD1,TRBV9,TRBJ1-1,-,TGTGCCAGCAGCGCGGACAGGGAAGACACTGAAGCTTTCTTT,CASSADREDTEAFF
TRBD2,TRBV20-1,TRBJ2-3,once,TGCAGCGGACTAGCGTCAGATACGCAGTATTTT,CSGLASDTQYF
-,TRBV7-2,TRBJ2-2,-,TGTGCCAGCAGCTTACGTTCAGAGAACACCGGGGAGCTGTTTTTT,CASSLRSENTGELFF
TRBD1,TRBV11-2,TRBJ1-1,-,TGTGCCAGCAGCGAAAGACAGGGGACTGAAGCTTTCTTT,CASSERQGTEAFF
-,TRBV10-3,TRBJ1-2,once,TGTGCCATCAACAGGTCTAACTATGGCTACACCTTC,CAINRSNYGYTF
-,TRBV30,TRBJ1-3,-,TGTGCCTGGAGTGTGATCGGGTACTCTGGAAACACCATATATTTT,CAWSVIGYSGNTIYF
TRBD1,TRBV6-5,TRBJ1-2,-,TGTGCCAGCAGTTCCGGACAGGCCGGTAACTATGGCTACACCTTC,CASSSGQAGNYGYTF
TRBD2,TRBV5-1,TRBJ2-1,-,TGCGCCAGCAGCTTTTTAGCGGGGCTTTACAATGAGCAGTTCTTC,CASSFLAGLYNEQFF
-,TRBV11-3,TRBJ2-7,-,TGTGCCAGCAGCTTAGACGGGAACCCACACTACGAGCAGTACTTC,CASSLDGNPHYEQYF